These 30 T cell receptor beta chains share one sample of origin, sequenced in a study of shared clonotypes between healthy human individuals (TCRdb year 2020). The library was made by the immunoSEQ multiplex PCR assay. Drawn from immuneACCESS, this table holds only the in-frame rearrangements with V and J called that TCRdb kept. Clones are partly lost; checked studies trace under half to an unresolved V gene and leave the rest unexplained. Across this sample there are approximately 240,000 clones, with over 50% seen only once. The top ten clonotypes cover 11% of the sample. The sequenced material came from memory CD4+ T cells sorted from blood. The cell subset or site label for this specimen denotes: CD45RA-negative fraction. These receptors were taken from a man between 25 and 39 years old in good health.

J is TRBJ2-7 and V is TRBV6-4; 10 bases map to TRBD2. CDR3 length: 16 amino acids. Trimming cost V 3 bases and J 5 bases; bases outside gene matches: 10. The germline V gene has CDR1 MRHNA and CDR2 SNTAGT. In DNA, the CDR3 is TGTGCCAGCAGTGAGCCTAGCGGGAGTACCTCGGACGAGCAGTACTTC. It yields the protein CASSEPSGSTSDEQYF.

This clone was observed many times. The rearrangement uses TRBV25-1 and TRBJ1-2; TRBD1 aligns across 8 bases. Per germline, CDR1 MGHDK and CDR2 SYGVNS. This CDR3 comprises 14 residues. With V trimmed by 2 bases and J by 8 bases, 7 bases remained unmatched. The CDR3 sequence: CASSEAGQGNGYTF. The CDR3 DNA follows: TGTGCCAGCAGTGAAGCAGGACAGGGTAACGGCTACACCTTC.

The chain employs TRBV5-4 and TRBJ2-5, with D possibly being TRBD1 or TRBD2 (5 bases each). Germline V gene data show CDR1 as SGHNT and CDR2 as YYREEE (reference sequence). The CDR3 totals 15 residues. The germline V and J ends were trimmed by 1 base and 1 base, with 11 bases remaining between them. The CDR3 bases are TGTGCCAGCAGCTTGATGGGACCGCCCCAAGAGACCCAGTACTTC. Protein: CASSLMGPPQETQYF.

This chain joins TRBV6-5 and TRBJ2-7; weak D call: TRBD2 (5 bases). The CDR3 spans 14 residues. Germline lookup yields CDR1 MNHEY and CDR2 SVGAGI. V gave up 6 bases and J gave up 7 bases, with 19 bases separating them. The chain's CDR3 is CASSLTRARGEQYF. The CDR3 bases are TGTGCCAGCAGCCTTACTAGAGCCAGAGGTGAGCAGTACTTC.

This chain connects TRBV14 to TRBJ2-7; TRBD2 aligns across 8 bases. V shed 1 base and J 5 bases; nucleotides not matched to a gene: 7. Germline V lookup: CDR1 SGHDN, CDR2 FVKESK. The CDR3 is made up of 15 amino acids. Here the CDR3 DNA reads TGTGCCAGCAGCCAAGCTGGCGCGGGAGGTAACGAGCAGTACTTC. Encoded protein: CASSQAGAGGNEQYF.

About this clone itself: A far larger clone is one base from this, pointing to a likely read error. The V and J genes are TRBV28 and TRBJ1-5, with 10 bases aligning to TRBD1. Germline CDR1 is MDHEN and CDR2 is SYDVKM. The CDR3 consists of 14 residues. J was trimmed by 4 bases and V by 5 bases; bases with no gene match: 2. DNA of the CDR3: TGTGCCAGCAGTCGGACAGGGGGGAATCAGCCCCAGCATTTT. This sequence encodes CASSRTGGNQPQHF.

The chain links TRBV9 to TRBJ2-7, with unresolved D. The length of the CDR3 is 15 residues. Trimming took 2 bases from V and 2 from J, leaving 14 bases between them. The germline CDR1 and CDR2 sequences are SGDLS and YYNGEE. Here the CDR3 DNA reads TGTGCCAGCAGCGTCAGTACTGGGCTCACCTACGAGCAGTACTTC. Its protein product is CASSVSTGLTYEQYF.

This clone was observed at least ten times. J is TRBJ1-1 and V is TRBV2; 9 bases match TRBD1. V trimming: 6 bases; J trimming: 8 bases; junction bases outside the gene matches: 19. The CDR3 loop spans 17 amino acids. Germline V gives CDR1 SNHLY, CDR2 FYNNEI. The CDR3 DNA sequence: TGTGCCAGCAGCCAACAGGGGGCGCGGAGGATACTAACAGAAGCTTTCTTT. Amino acids: CASSQQGARRILTEAFF.

The V and J genes are TRBV5-1 and TRBJ1-1; 9 nucleotides agree with TRBD1. The CDR3 consists of 17 residues. The V segment lost 0 bases and the J segment 1 base; nucleotides outside the gene matches: 7. The germline V gene has CDR1 SGHRS and CDR2 YFSETQ. DNA for the CDR3: TGCGCCAGCAGCTTGGTAGTTGAGACAGGGGGGAACACTGAAGCTTTCTTT. It specifies CASSLVVETGGNTEAFF.

This clone came up once. The V call is TRBV6-5, the J call TRBJ2-3, with D tentatively TRBD1 (5 bases). This CDR3 has 13 amino acids. Germline CDR1 and CDR2: MNHEY and SVGAGI. Trimming shortened V by 7 bases and J by 1 base, and 9 bases separated the two germline ends. CDR3: CASTPTGTDTQYF. The CDR3 DNA follows: TGTGCCAGCACCCCGACAGGCACAGATACGCAGTATTTT.

The CDR3 DNA is TGTGCCAGCCTGGGGCATAGCGGGAGCTACGAGCAGTACTTC. This sequence encodes CASLGHSGSYEQYF. V usage is TRBV28 and J usage is TRBJ2-7; 9 nucleotides agree with TRBD2. Trimming cost V 8 bases and J 3 bases; bases outside gene matches: 8. Germline V gene lookup returns CDR1 MDHEN and CDR2 SYDVKM. The CDR3 totals 14 residues.

The chain recombines TRBV2 with TRBJ2-7; weak D call: TRBD2 (5 bases). Germline assignment: CDR1 SNHLY and CDR2 FYNNEI. V was trimmed by 4 bases and J by 5 bases, leaving 15 bases between them. This CDR3 spans 14 amino acids. The CDR3 is CASSAGELLHEQYF. CDR3 in DNA: TGTGCCAGCAGTGCCGGGGAGCTACTCCACGAGCAGTACTTC.

This clone was counted only a few times. The chain couples TRBV30 to TRBJ2-1, with TRBD2 matching over 9 bases. The CDR3 contains 15 residues. V was clipped by 2 bases and J by 3 bases; unmatched bases: 5. Germline CDR1 GTSNPN, CDR2 SVGIG (reference sequence). The CDR3 DNA is TGTGCCTGGAGTCTAAAGACTAGCGGCTACAATGAGCAGTTCTTC. Translation gives CAWSLKTSGYNEQFF.

This chain connects TRBV23-1 to TRBJ2-5, with TRBD2 matching 8 bases. TRBV23-1 is flagged as an ORF with uncertain function. This CDR3 comprises 14 residues. The ends lost 6 bases at V and 5 bases at J; junction bases unmatched: 8. The chain's CDR3 is CASSPGGGWETQYF. The DNA for the CDR3 is TGCGCCAGCAGCCCCGGGGGGGGATGGGAGACCCAGTACTTC.

The rearrangement uses TRBV18 and TRBJ1-4, with D possibly matching TRBD1 (6 bases). V lost 5 bases and J lost 0, with 10 bases in between. The CDR3 consists of 15 residues. CDR1 KGHSH and CDR2 LQKENI come from the germline V gene. The CDR3 nucleotides read TGTGCCAGCTCATCACAGGGTGCAACTAATGAAAAACTGTTTTTT. Translation gives CASSSQGATNEKLFF.

The chain combines TRBV14 with TRBJ2-1; 7 bases are shared with TRBD1. This CDR3 region has 15 residues. Germline CDR1 is SGHDN and CDR2 is FVKESK. The V gene end was trimmed by 2 bases and the J gene end by 9 bases; junction bases not matched to a gene: 10. CDR3 in amino acids: CASSQTLGAGGEQFF. CDR3 in DNA: TGTGCCAGCAGCCAAACATTGGGGGCAGGGGGTGAGCAGTTCTTC.

This clone has just a few counts. The genes are TRBV2 and TRBJ1-1; D is undetermined. In germline, CDR1 is SNHLY, CDR2 FYNNEI. The CDR3 is made up of 14 amino acids. Trimming shortened V by 6 bases and J by 0 bases, and 11 bases separated the two germline ends. The CDR3 protein is CASRQRALNTEAFF. Here the CDR3 DNA reads TGTGCCAGCAGGCAACGGGCATTGAACACTGAAGCTTTCTTT.

V usage is TRBV5-1 and J usage is TRBJ1-4; D is undetermined. CDR1 and CDR2 (germline): SGHRS, YFSETQ. The V end lost 2 bases, the J end lost 12 bases, and 17 bases lay between the germline ends. The CDR3 spans 14 residues. The CDR3 here is CASSFQDPLSELFF. The CDR3 DNA reads as TGCGCCAGCAGCTTCCAGGACCCTCTCAGTGAACTGTTTTTT.

This chain's CDR3 is CASSYGTVTGWKLFF. CDR3 nucleotide sequence: TGTGCCAGCAGTTACGGGACCGTAACAGGGTGGAAACTGTTTTTT. V is TRBV6-6 and J is TRBJ1-4, with a possible D match to TRBD1 (6 bases). Germline CDR1 is MNHNY and CDR2 is SVGAGI (reference sequence). The germline V and J ends were trimmed by 2 bases and 11 bases, with 18 bases remaining between them. This CDR3 is built from 15 residues.

This clone has just a few counts. This chain links TRBV9 with TRBJ1-3; possibly TRBD1 for D (6 bases). The CDR3 is 13 residues long. Between the trimmed V and J ends, which lost 0 bases and 7 bases, there was a span of 8 bases. Germline CDR1 is SGDLS and CDR2 is YYNGEE. The CDR3 DNA follows: TGTGCCAGCAGCGTAGCCGGACAGAACACCATATATTTT. This sequence encodes CASSVAGQNTIYF.

A single count supports this clone. The junction differs from germline at one of its ends, possibly a read error. Other DNA sequences within the sample encode an identical CDR3. The chain recombines TRBV7-7 with TRBJ2-5; possible D gene TRBD2, 5 bases. Germline CDR1 reads SSHAT; CDR2 reads FNYEAQ (reference sequence). The CDR3 runs to 16 residues. Here the CDR3 reads CASSLGGLVSRETQYF. The CDR3 coding sequence is TGTGCTAGCAGTTTAGGCGGACTGGTCTCCCGGGAGACCCAGTACTTC.

V gene TRBV2 combines with J gene TRBJ2-1; D is unresolved. CDR1 and CDR2 (germline): SNHLY, FYNNEI. The CDR3 contains 13 residues. The V and J ends lost 5 bases and 3 bases respectively, with 8 bases between them. The CDR3, as DNA: TGTGCCAGCAGTAAGACATACTACAATGAGCAGTTCTTC. Translating gives CASSKTYYNEQFF.

The CDR3 is CASSPLPPQAGSQGQETQYF. The CDR3 DNA follows: TGTGCCAGCTCACCACTGCCCCCGCAGGCGGGAAGTCAGGGACAAGAGACCCAGTACTTC. V is TRBV18 and J is TRBJ2-5, with D possibly TRBD2 on 6 matching bases. Germline CDR1 reads KGHSH; CDR2 reads LQKENI. Between the trimmed V and J ends, which lost 1 base and 2 bases, there was a span of 26 bases. The CDR3 has 20 residues.

DNA of the CDR3: TGTGCCAGCAGCTTCGACAGGGGGAACACCGGGGAGCTGTTTTTT. It specifies CASSFDRGNTGELFF. The chain carries TRBV7-2 and TRBJ2-2; TRBD1 matches at 8 bases. The V gene's germline CDR1 is SGHTA and CDR2 FQGNSA. The CDR3 is 15 residues long. With V trimmed by 3 bases and J by 1 base, 1 base remained unmatched.

The rearrangement links TRBV4-2 to TRBJ1-1; D is unresolved. The CDR3 length is 12 residues. The germline CDR1 and CDR2 sequences are LGHNA and YNFKEQ. V was cut by 4 bases and J by 9 bases, with 12 bases left in between. Here the CDR3 DNA reads TGTGCCAGCAGCCCAGACACCCTGCAAGCTTTCTTT. Its protein is CASSPDTLQAFF.

The gene calls are TRBV7-3 and TRBJ2-7; D tentatively reads TRBD1 or TRBD2 (5 bases each). The V gene's germline CDR1 is SGHTA and CDR2 FQGTGA. The CDR3 is 13 residues long. Trimming stripped 2 bases from V and 7 bases from J, with 12 bases between. The CDR3 DNA reads as TGTGCCAGCAGCTTAGTACGGGGCGGTGAGCAGTACTTC. This encodes CASSLVRGGEQYF.

The V gene is TRBV2, the J gene TRBJ1-2; D possibly corresponds to TRBD1 (5 bases). The V gene's germline CDR1 is SNHLY and CDR2 FYNNEI. CDR3 length: 16 amino acids. Trimming removed 2 bases at V and 8 bases at J, with 21 bases between. The CDR3 loop reads CASSELPGTSREGYTF. CDR3 bases: TGTGCCAGCAGTGAACTCCCTGGGACTTCCCGTGAAGGCTACACCTTC.

This clone was seen only a few times. This chain uses TRBV11-3 with TRBJ2-6; no definite D call. The CDR3 totals 15 residues. Germline CDR1 and CDR2: SGHNT and YENEEA. V lost 5 bases and J lost 4, with 12 bases in between. The CDR3 sequence: CASSLVVSGANVLTF. For the CDR3, the DNA is TGTGCCAGCAGCCTCGTCGTTTCCGGGGCCAACGTCCTGACTTTC.

The rearrangement uses TRBV7-9 and TRBJ1-5; 12 bases are a match to TRBD1. After removal of 1 base from V and 9 bases from J, the junction contained 16 bases not matched to a gene. CDR3 length equals 19 residues. Germline lookup yields CDR1 SEHNR and CDR2 FQNEAQ (reference sequence). The CDR3 region has the DNA TGTGCCAGCAGCTTAGGTCTCGGGACAGGGGGCACCCGGTCGTGGCCCCAGCATTTT. Protein sequence: CASSLGLGTGGTRSWPQHF.

The rearrangement joins TRBV9 to TRBJ1-1, with 9 positions matching TRBD1. CDR3 length: 16 amino acids. V was pared by 0 bases and J by 0 bases, with 3 bases of the junction left unmatched. The germline V gene has CDR1 SGDLS and CDR2 YYNGEE. CDR3 in amino acids: CASSVAGQGMNTEAFF. The CDR3 region has the DNA TGTGCCAGCAGCGTAGCTGGACAGGGGATGAACACTGAAGCTTTCTTT.